This T cell receptor beta chain came from a study of blood T cell repertoires in COVID-19. Overall study: T cells, B-cell-depleted T cells, or PBMCs provided the cDNA or gDNA that served as material.

Clones were read by immunoSEQ multiplex PCR, and TCRdb kept only the in-frame ones, dropping some. This table holds tens of thousands of clones, 78% found once. Trimming removed 6 bases from V and 6 bases from J; junction bases left unmatched: 6. The CDR3 is made up of 13 amino acids. The sequenced material came from peripheral blood. The receptor comes from a human donor in a cohort sampled during active COVID-19. The rearrangement uses TRBV12-3 or TRBV12-4 and TRBJ2-3, with 7 bases that match TRBD1. In DNA, the CDR3 is TGTGCCAGCAGGAAAACAGGGGAGGATACGCAGTATTTT. It codes for CASRKTGEDTQYF.